These T cell receptor beta chains were read from a single sample in a study of T cells in Graves' hyperthyroidism and ophthalmopathy. From the multiplex PCR reads, TCRdb called clonotypes with MiXCR, one entry per CDR3 protein. The table includes 660,000 or so distinct CDR3 sequences, 45% detected once. The specimen was peripheral blood or thyroid tissue (not recorded which). These receptors originate from an adult man with Graves' disease, either hyperthyroidism or ophthalmopathy (not recorded which). Each CDR3 is given with its conserved first and last residue. Each record gives: CDR3 length, V gene, clone size, D gene, J gene, CDR3 DNA, CDR3 protein. D genes are given only for firm matches. The size field is filled for only some rows; it gives once, few, many or a size class.

14,TRBV12-3/TRBV12-4,few,TRBD1,TRBJ1-6,TGTGCCAGCAGACTGGGACAGGGGTTTTCACCCCTCCACTTT,CASRLGQGFSPLHF
15,TRBV7-6,.,TRBD1,TRBJ2-5,TGTGCCAGCAGCCAAGGGTCGCGGACAGGGGAGACCCAGTACTTC,CASSQGSRTGETQYF
15,TRBV12-3/TRBV12-4,few,.,TRBJ2-5,TGTGCCAGCAGTTCTAGCCTCGGGTACCAAGAGACCCAGTACTTC,CASSSSLGYQETQYF
13,TRBV2,.,TRBD1,TRBJ1-1,TGTGCCGGCAGGATAGGACAGGGCAGTGAAGCTTTCTTT,CAGRIGQGSEAFF
14,TRBV2,.,.,TRBJ2-7,TGTGCCAGCAGTGCTAGACGGTTGAGATACGAGCAGTACTTC,CASSARRLRYEQYF
15,TRBV11-2,.,.,TRBJ2-5,TGTGCCAGCAGCTTAGGGTGGGGGTCCCCGGAGACCCAGCACTTC,CASSLGWGSPETQHF
11,TRBV2,many,.,TRBJ2-7,TGTGCCAGCAGTCCTGCGTGGGAGCAGTACTTC,CASSPAWEQYF
14,TRBV7-3,few,.,TRBJ1-2,TGTGCCAGCAGCTTGTCGCAGGGGAGCTATGGCTACACCTTC,CASSLSQGSYGYTF
13,TRBV25-1,many,.,TRBJ2-7,TGTGCCAGCAGCCTAACCGGGAGCAGGGAGCAGTACTTC,CASSLTGSREQYF
12,TRBV12-3/TRBV12-4,.,.,TRBJ2-5,TGTGCCAGCAGGTCCACTGTGGAGACCCAGTACTTC,CASRSTVETQYF
15,TRBV6-6,few,.,TRBJ1-4,TGTGCCAGCAGTGAACCCAAAGGGGCAAATGAAAAACTGTTTTTT,CASSEPKGANEKLFF
12,TRBV7-8,many,.,TRBJ2-7,TGTGCCAGCACCCCGACAGTAGAAAAGCAGTACTTC,CASTPTVEKQYF
15,TRBV30,.,TRBD1,TRBJ1-5,TGTGCCTGGAGTGTGGAGGACAGGGGCAATCAGCCCCAGCATTTT,CAWSVEDRGNQPQHF
15,TRBV20-1,few,TRBD1,TRBJ2-7,TGCAGTGCTAGAAATTGGGACAGGGGGCTCAACGAGCAGTACTTC,CSARNWDRGLNEQYF
12,TRBV7-3,.,.,TRBJ2-7,TGTGCCAGCAGCCCTAGCGATCCCGAGCAGTACTTC,CASSPSDPEQYF
14,TRBV7-8,.,.,TRBJ2-7,TGTGCCAGCAGCTTAGAACCAGGTGGGGGCGAGCAGTACTTT,CASSLEPGGGEQYF
16,TRBV2,.,.,TRBJ2-1,TGTGCCACCAGTGATTTCGAGGCCACGTCCTACAATGAGCAGTTCTTC,CATSDFEATSYNEQFF
15,TRBV6-6,.,TRBD1,TRBJ1-6,TGTGCCAGCAGTGAAGGGACAGGGGGTCGTTCACCCCTCCACTTT,CASSEGTGGRSPLHF
14,TRBV7-2,.,TRBD1,TRBJ1-5,TGTGCCAGCAGTCCCCGACAGGGCGTTCAGCTCCAGCATTTT,CASSPRQGVQLQHF
15,TRBV7-8,few,TRBD1,TRBJ2-7,TGTGCCAGCAGCGCACCTCAGACAGGGTCCTACGAGCAGTACTTC,CASSAPQTGSYEQYF
13,TRBV29-1,many,TRBD1,TRBJ1-1,TGCAGCGTTGAGATAGGGACAGGGGCTGAAGCTTTCTTT,CSVEIGTGAEAFF
15,TRBV7-2,.,TRBD1,TRBJ1-4,TGTGCCAGCAGCCCTAGGACAGGGTGGGATGAAAAACTGTTTTTT,CASSPRTGWDEKLFF
14,TRBV10-2,.,.,TRBJ1-6,TGTGCCATCAGGACCGGGGGGTATAATTCACCCCTCCACTTT,CAIRTGGYNSPLHF
13,TRBV12-3/TRBV12-4,many,.,TRBJ1-2,TGTGCCAGCAGGCAGGGGATCGGCTATGGCTACACCTTC,CASRQGIGYGYTF
16,TRBV24-1,many,.,TRBJ1-2,TGTGCCACCAGTGGACCAGACAGAGAATACAACTATGGCTACACCTTC,CATSGPDREYNYGYTF
14,TRBV19,.,.,TRBJ1-1,TGTGCCAGTAGGCGTGTGGGGATGAACACTGAAGCTTTCTTT,CASRRVGMNTEAFF